The 10 T cell receptor beta chains presented below share a single source sample, sequenced in a study of cytomegalovirus exposure and HLA in healthy donors. Primers for the PCR totalled 60 Vbeta and 13 Jbeta. The data were produced by immunoSEQ multiplex PCR, yet TCRdb's version contains in-frame clones alone and is incomplete. In the table there are roughly 170,000 clones, more than 65% of which are singletons. Sequenced: PBMCs. These receptors came from a woman under 40 in good health and CMV-seronegative.

This clone was counted once. V usage is TRBV5-4 and J usage is TRBJ2-1, with 10 bases fitting TRBD2. The CDR3 runs 15 residues. Germline V gene lookup returns CDR1 SGHNT and CDR2 YYREEE (reference sequence). V lost 2 bases and J lost 7; bases outside the gene matches: 6. The CDR3 loop is CASSLPSGRGNEQFF. As DNA, the CDR3 is TGTGCCAGCAGCTTACCCAGCGGGAGGGGGAATGAGCAGTTCTTC.

The V gene is TRBV4-3, the J gene TRBJ2-1, with 11 bases identical to TRBD2. CDR3 length: 17 residues. Trimming at V came to 1 base and at J to 3 bases, leaving 5 bases not matched to a gene. CDR1 and CDR2 (germline): LGHNA, YSLEER. The CDR3 region is CASSQVGGLADYNEQFF. The CDR3 DNA sequence: TGCGCCAGCAGCCAAGTAGGGGGACTAGCGGACTACAATGAGCAGTTCTTC.

The rearrangement uses TRBV28 and TRBJ2-5; maybe TRBD2 (6 bases). Trimming cost V 1 base and J 5 bases, with 17 bases left between them. This CDR3 region has 16 residues. From germline, CDR1 is MDHEN and CDR2 SYDVKM. The DNA of the CDR3 is TGTGCCAGCAGTTTATCGTATCCCTCTAGCGTGGAGACCCAGTACTTC. It specifies CASSLSYPSSVETQYF.

V gene TRBV19 combines with J gene TRBJ2-6; the match to TRBD1 covers 11 bases. The CDR3 has 18 amino acids. Germline-derived CDR1 and CDR2 are LNHDA and SQIVND (reference sequence). J was trimmed by 3 bases and V by 3 bases; bases with no gene match: 7. The CDR3 loop is CASSIRGQGVGGANVLTF. Here the CDR3 DNA reads TGTGCCAGTAGTATTCGGGGACAGGGGGTAGGTGGGGCCAACGTCCTGACTTTC.

This sequence joins TRBV6-6 and TRBJ1-3, with TRBD1 identical over 8 bases. The CDR3 is 15 residues long. Trimming took 6 bases from V and 7 from J; bases not matched to a gene: 11. Germline CDR1 MNHNY, CDR2 SVGAGI (reference sequence). CDR3 protein: CASRHDRGARNTIYF. CDR3 coding DNA: TGTGCCAGCAGACACGACAGGGGCGCTAGGAACACCATATATTTT.

The CDR3 DNA sequence: TGCAGCGTTGAACACAGGGGGGACTACGAGCAGTACTTC. Translating it yields CSVEHRGDYEQYF. The chain joins TRBV29-1 to TRBJ2-7; TRBD1 matches 8 bases. The CDR3 is 13 residues long. Germline V gene data show CDR1 as SQVTM and CDR2 as ANQGSEA. J was trimmed by 3 bases and V by 2 bases; bases with no gene match: 3.

This clone came up a few times. This chain connects TRBV28 to TRBJ2-6; unclear D gene. There are 16 residues in the CDR3. Germline values: CDR1 MDHEN, CDR2 SYDVKM. The V gene lost 4 bases and the J gene lost 0 bases, with 10 bases spanning the gap. CDR3 sequence (DNA): TGTGCCAGCAGTTGGGCCGCAACCTCTGGGGCCAACGTCCTGACTTTC. Translating it yields CASSWAATSGANVLTF. Variable domain in full (rest from reference TRBV28 and TRBJ2-6): DVKVTQSSRYLVKRTGEKVFLECVQDMDHENMFWYRQDPGLGLRLIYFSYDVKMKEKGDIPEGYSVSREKKERFSLILESASTNQTSMYLCASSWAATSGANVLTFGAGSRLTVL.

This chain uses TRBV18 with TRBJ1-2; tentatively, D is TRBD1 (5 bases). The V gene's germline CDR1 is KGHSH and CDR2 LQKENI. With 3 bases removed from V and 4 bases from J, the gap between germline ends came to 15 bases. This CDR3 contains 15 residues. DNA for the CDR3: TGTGCCAGCTCACCCGGGCCAGGGTCGGCCTATGGCTACACCTTC. Its protein is CASSPGPGSAYGYTF.

The J gene is TRBJ2-7, the V gene TRBV30, with D uncertain. The germline V gene has CDR1 GTSNPN and CDR2 SVGIG (reference sequence). V lost 0 bases, J lost 2 bases, and 14 bases lay in between. The CDR3 is made up of 15 amino acids. CDR3: CAWSVQPFVTYEQYF. The CDR3 bases are TGTGCCTGGAGTGTACAGCCCTTCGTAACCTACGAGCAGTACTTC.

The chain joins TRBV30 to TRBJ2-1; tentatively, D is TRBD1 (6 bases). V was pared by 2 bases and J by 4 bases, with 18 bases between. This CDR3 is 16 amino acids long. The germline V gene encodes CDR1 GTSNPN and CDR2 SVGIG (reference sequence). The DNA for the CDR3 is TGTGCCTGGAGTCCTCCGGGACACTGGTCATACAATGAGCAGTTCTTC. Amino acid sequence: CAWSPPGHWSYNEQFF.